This entry lists 26 T cell receptor beta chains sequenced from one sample in a study of cytomegalovirus exposure and HLA in healthy donors. A multiplex PCR was run with 60 Vbeta primers and 13 Jbeta primers. The data were produced by immunoSEQ multiplex PCR, yet TCRdb's version contains in-frame clones alone and is incomplete. The profile shows about 200,000 clones, about 77% of them singletons. What was sequenced was PBMCs. The receptors were gathered from a woman aged 30 to 39 in good health and CMV-seropositive.

The chain uses TRBV6-4 and TRBJ2-7, with D perhaps matching TRBD2 (7 bases). With 3 bases removed from V and 4 bases from J, the gap between germline ends came to 13 bases. Germline V lookup: CDR1 MRHNA, CDR2 SNTAGT. The CDR3 has 14 amino acids. CDR3 sequence reads: CASSERAGAYEQYF. CDR3 DNA sequence: TGTGCCAGCAGTGAGAGGGCGGGGGCTTACGAGCAGTACTTC.

The rearrangement joins TRBV29-1 to TRBJ1-2, with D unresolved. Per germline, CDR1 SQVTM and CDR2 ANQGSEA. V lost 3 bases, J lost 1 base, and 9 bases lay in between. This CDR3 comprises 13 residues. CDR3 nucleotides: TGCAGCGTTGATGACACCAATAACTATGGCTACACCTTC. Protein sequence: CSVDDTNNYGYTF. Full variable domain (rest looked up from reference TRBV29-1 and TRBJ1-2): SAVISQKPSRDICQRGTSLTIQCQVDSQVTMMFWYRQQPGQSLTLIATANQGSEATYESGFVIDKFPISRPNLTFSTLTVSNMSPEDSSIYLCSVDDTNNYGYTFGSGTRLTVV.

The chain uses TRBV5-1 and TRBJ2-3, with D possibly matching TRBD2 (7 bases). Trimming took 4 bases from V and 0 from J, leaving 15 bases between them. Germline CDR1 SGHRS, CDR2 YFSETQ. The CDR3 runs 16 residues. CDR3 sequence: CASSPNGGASTDTQYF. In nucleotides, the CDR3 is TGCGCCAGCAGCCCCAATGGGGGGGCTAGCACAGATACGCAGTATTTT.

The V and J genes are TRBV5-1 and TRBJ2-5; 9 bases are a match to TRBD1. This CDR3 spans 15 amino acids. V shed 4 bases and J 3 bases; nucleotides not matched to a gene: 7. The germline V gene has CDR1 SGHRS and CDR2 YFSETQ. This CDR3 is CASSGQTGGEETQYF. CDR3 nucleotide sequence: TGCGCCAGCAGCGGGCAGACAGGGGGGGAAGAGACCCAGTACTTC.

The genes are TRBV20-1 and TRBJ2-7; unclear D gene. The CDR3 runs 11 residues. Trimming took off 1 base at V and 7 bases at J, with 8 bases between the two ends. The germline gives CDR1 DFQATT, CDR2 SNEGSKA (reference sequence). As DNA, the CDR3 is TGCAGTGCTAGAGGCCCAGTTGAGCAGTACTTC. Amino acids: CSARGPVEQYF.

This chain joins TRBV10-1 and TRBJ2-1, with TRBD2 matching over 9 bases. Trimming cost V 6 bases and J 8 bases; bases outside gene matches: 17. The CDR3 runs to 17 residues. Germline CDR1 and CDR2: WNHNN and SYGVQD (reference sequence). The CDR3 DNA is TGCGCCAGCAGACCGTTAGCGGGAGTGTGGGCCCGAGATGAGCAGTTCTTC. Protein sequence: CASRPLAGVWARDEQFF.

V gene TRBV29-1 combines with J gene TRBJ1-1, with 7 nucleotides matching TRBD1. The CDR3 extends over 12 amino acids. V shed 7 bases and J 7 bases; nucleotides not matched to a gene: 9. Germline assignment: CDR1 SQVTM and CDR2 ANQGSEA. For the CDR3, the DNA is TGCAGCGAAAGACAGGGCGACGGTGAAGCTTTCTTT. Translation gives CSERQGDGEAFF.

The rearrangement uses TRBV5-1 and TRBJ2-7; D possibly corresponds to TRBD2 (5 bases). Per the germline V gene, CDR1 is SGHRS and CDR2 is YFSETQ. Trimming left V 4 bases short and J 1 base short, with 12 bases between. The CDR3 loop spans 14 amino acids. CDR3 bases: TGCGCCAGCAGCCCGGGATCGATATCCTACGAGCAGTACTTC. Its translation: CASSPGSISYEQYF.

This sequence joins TRBV5-6 and TRBJ1-2; 7 nucleotides agree with TRBD1. This CDR3 has 14 residues. Losses at the gene ends were 0 bases for V and 6 bases for J; bases not matched to a gene: 5. Germline lookup yields CDR1 SGHDT and CDR2 YYEEEE. The CDR3 sequence is CASSLEGAPNGYTF. The CDR3 DNA reads as TGTGCCAGCAGCTTGGAGGGGGCGCCAAATGGCTACACCTTC.

The chain has TRBV5-1 and TRBJ1-2; no definite D call. The V end was cut by 0 bases, the J end by 5 bases, with 8 bases between. This CDR3 comprises 13 residues. CDR1 SGHRS and CDR2 YFSETQ come from the germline V gene. The CDR3 DNA reads TGCGCCAGCAGCTTGGGGGGAGCTTATGGCTACACCTTC. It codes for CASSLGGAYGYTF.

The chain combines TRBV4-2 with TRBJ1-5; D gene unclear. The CDR3 is made up of 18 amino acids. Germline assignment: CDR1 LGHNA and CDR2 YNFKEQ. Trimming shortened V by 0 bases and J by 0 bases, and 15 bases separated the two germline ends. CDR3 amino acids: CASSQEPLGAYSNQPQHF. The CDR3 DNA sequence: TGTGCCAGCAGCCAAGAACCCCTGGGAGCGTATAGCAATCAGCCCCAGCATTTT.

This rearrangement joins TRBV27 to TRBJ1-6; D ambiguous. The CDR3 is 21 residues long. Trimming left V 6 bases short and J 0 bases short, with 27 bases between. Germline-derived CDR1 and CDR2 are MNHEY and SMNVEV (reference sequence). CDR3 residues: CASSLGVLGSTRSSYNSPLHF. As DNA, the CDR3 is TGTGCCAGCAGCCTGGGTGTCCTCGGGTCTACGAGGAGCTCCTATAATTCACCCCTCCACTTT.

The chain combines TRBV11-2 with TRBJ2-1, with 9 bases that match TRBD2. J lost 8 bases, V lost 2 bases, and 7 bases had no gene match. The CDR3 has 15 residues. Per the germline V gene, CDR1 is SGHAT and CDR2 is FQNNGV. The CDR3 region has the DNA TGTGCCAGCAGCTTACGAGGCGGGAGGGACCATGAGCAGTTCTTC. Its translation: CASSLRGGRDHEQFF. The variable domain in full, completed from reference TRBV11-2 and TRBJ2-1, reads EAGVAQSPRYKIIEKRQSVAFWCNPISGHATLYWYQQILGQGPKLLIQFQNNGVVDDSQLPKDRFSAERLKGVDSTLKIQPAKLEDSAVYLCASSLRGGRDHEQFFGPGTRLTVL.

This chain links TRBV7-2 with TRBJ2-2; D remains ambiguous. V gave up 2 bases and J gave up 0 bases, with 13 bases separating them. CDR3 length: 17 residues. In germline, CDR1 is SGHTA, CDR2 FQGNSA. The CDR3 loop reads CASSLSRTTTNTGELFF. The CDR3 nucleotides read TGTGCCAGCAGCTTATCCAGAACAACTACGAACACCGGGGAGCTGTTTTTT.

The rearrangement uses TRBV5-1 and TRBJ2-7; the D gene is possibly TRBD1 (6 bases). With 4 bases removed from V and 5 bases from J, the gap between germline ends came to 16 bases. Germline V gene lookup returns CDR1 SGHRS and CDR2 YFSETQ. CDR3 size: 14 residues. CDR3 loop: CASSLAGEGDEQYF. CDR3 nucleotides: TGCGCCAGCAGCCTAGCAGGGGAAGGGGACGAGCAGTACTTC.

This chain uses TRBV4-2 with TRBJ2-7; 9 nucleotides align to TRBD2. Germline CDR1 and CDR2: LGHNA and YNFKEQ. The length of the CDR3 is 17 residues. Losses at the gene ends were 3 bases for V and 2 bases for J; bases not matched to a gene: 11. CDR3: CASSHPRASGATYEQYF. The CDR3 DNA reads TGTGCCAGCAGCCACCCGAGGGCTAGCGGGGCGACCTACGAGCAGTACTTC.

This chain's CDR3 is CAVRRGWKETQYF. CDR3 sequence (DNA): TGTGCCGTGAGGAGGGGATGGAAAGAGACCCAGTACTTC. This chain links TRBV6-5 with TRBJ2-5; TRBD2 might be the D (6 bases). Germline-derived CDR1 and CDR2 are MNHEY and SVGAGI. The CDR3 has 13 amino acids. The V and J ends lost 11 bases and 3 bases respectively, with 16 bases between them.

This clone occurred once. The chain has TRBV28 and TRBJ1-5; D might be TRBD1 (6 bases). The CDR3 runs 12 residues. V dropped 8 bases and J dropped 9 bases, with 14 bases sitting between them. Looked up from germline, CDR1 is MDHEN and CDR2 is SYDVKM. CDR3 amino acids: CASGTPPMPQHF. CDR3 nucleotide sequence: TGTGCCAGCGGGACACCTCCGATGCCCCAGCATTTT. Together with reference TRBV28 and TRBJ1-5, the CDR3 gives the full variable domain: DVKVTQSSRYLVKRTGEKVFLECVQDMDHENMFWYRQDPGLGLRLIYFSYDVKMKEKGDIPEGYSVSREKKERFSLILESASTNQTSMYLCASGTPPMPQHFGDGTRLSIL.

This sequence joins TRBV11-3 and TRBJ2-1, with 8 nucleotides matching TRBD1. The CDR3 covers 15 residues. J lost 0 bases, V lost 5 bases, and 3 bases had no gene match. Germline CDR1 and CDR2: SGHNT and YENEEA. Here the CDR3 reads CASSRQGNSYNEQFF. The CDR3 bases are TGTGCCAGCAGCCGACAGGGGAACTCCTACAATGAGCAGTTCTTC.

The chain has TRBV19 and TRBJ2-5, with 7 bases lining up with TRBD1. The CDR3 length is 15 residues. In germline, CDR1 is LNHDA, CDR2 SQIVND (reference sequence). Trimming cost V 5 bases and J 6 bases; bases outside gene matches: 12. The CDR3 region is CASSATRTGPQTQYF. The CDR3 DNA follows: TGTGCCAGTAGTGCCACTCGGACAGGCCCCCAGACCCAGTACTTC. Full variable domain (remainder filled in from reference TRBV19 and TRBJ2-5): DGGITQSPKYLFRKEGQNVTLSCEQNLNHDAMYWYRQDPGQGLRLIYYSQIVNDFQKGDIAEGYSVSREKKESFPLTVTSAQKNPTAFYLCASSATRTGPQTQYFGPGTRLLVL.

The chain recombines TRBV5-6 with TRBJ2-3; 8 bases align to TRBD2. CDR1 and CDR2 from the germline V gene are SGHDT and YYEEEE. The CDR3 runs to 14 residues. V was clipped by 4 bases and J by 5 bases; unmatched bases: 6. The CDR3 region is CASSDSGTVDTQYF. CDR3 in DNA: TGTGCCAGCAGCGATAGCGGGACCGTAGATACGCAGTATTTT. The variable domain in full, completed from reference TRBV5-6 and TRBJ2-3, reads DAGVTQSPTHLIKTRGQQVTLRCSPKSGHDTVSWYQQALGQGPQFIFQYYEEEERQRGNFPDRFSGHQFPNYSSELNVNALLLGDSALYLCASSDSGTVDTQYFGPGTRLTVL.

For the CDR3, the DNA is TGTGCCAGAAGCTTGGCCGGGACTAGCGGGAGCAATGAGCAGTTCTTC. Protein: CARSLAGTSGSNEQFF. The rearrangement joins TRBV5-3 to TRBJ2-1; 14 bases agree with TRBD2. TRBV5-3 is an ORF for which the function is uncertain. V was clipped by 0 bases and J by 6 bases; unmatched bases: 2. There are 16 residues in the CDR3.

The chain carries TRBV19 and TRBJ2-7, with TRBD1 identical over 11 bases. CDR3 length: 15 amino acids. V shed 4 bases, J shed 3 bases, and the junction held 5 bases outside the gene matches. CDR1 is LNHDA, CDR2 SQIVND, per germline (reference sequence). The DNA for the CDR3 is TGTGCCAGTAGTACCTGGGGGACAGGGGGCTACGAGCAGTACTTC. Translated, it gives CASSTWGTGGYEQYF.

The rearrangement links TRBV18 to TRBJ2-3; D is possibly TRBD2 (6 bases). The CDR3 extends over 14 amino acids. Trimming removed 3 bases from V and 3 bases from J, with 10 bases in between. Germline CDR1 and CDR2: KGHSH and LQKENI. Written as DNA, the CDR3 is TGTGCCAGCTCACCGGCGACTAGTACAGATACGCAGTATTTT. Encoded protein: CASSPATSTDTQYF.

J is TRBJ2-5 and V is TRBV9; no clear D gene. V gave up 4 bases and J gave up 2 bases, with 9 bases separating them. Germline CDR1 is SGDLS and CDR2 is YYNGEE. CDR3 length: 13 residues. The CDR3 DNA reads as TGTGCCAGCAGCCCGCGCCCACAAGAGACCCAGTACTTC. Protein sequence: CASSPRPQETQYF.

V and J are TRBV19 and TRBJ2-7; 7 bases map to TRBD2. V dropped 2 bases and J dropped 7; count of bases not matched to a gene: 8. The germline gives CDR1 LNHDA, CDR2 SQIVND (reference sequence). The CDR3 runs to 14 residues. Here the CDR3 reads CASSISGVVWEQYF. CDR3 DNA sequence: TGTGCCAGTAGTATAAGCGGGGTCGTCTGGGAGCAGTACTTC.